Following are 2 T cell receptor beta chains from one sample sequenced in a study of Ad26.COV2.S vaccination and SARS-CoV-2 variants. This sample's treatment: some 19 received Ad26.COV2.S at low or high dose, single or two shots; roughly five received placebo; per-sample allocation not given. The study sampled participants on day 63 after the first vaccine or placebo injection. Sequencing used immunoSEQ multiplex PCR; TCRdb keeps in-frame clones, though not all of them. The profile shows about 350,000 clones, about 85% of them singletons. The sample consisted of peripheral blood, taken in a trial of Ad26.COV2.S vaccine versus placebo. Source of these receptors: a person aged 18-65 years who received the Ad26.COV2.S COVID-19 vaccine or a placebo.

As for this clone: An end of the junction does not agree with germline; a read error may underlie this. This chain connects TRBV10-3 to TRBJ2-7; D gene unclear. This CDR3 contains 14 residues. Germline V CDR1 and CDR2: ENHRY, SYGVKD. The CDR3 reads CAISESKYSHEQYF. Here the CDR3 DNA reads TGTGCCATCAGTGAGTCCAAGTACTCCCACGAGCAGTACTTC.

V usage is TRBV7-8 and J usage is TRBJ1-2, with D possibly being TRBD1 (6 bases). V gave up 1 base and J gave up 5 bases, with 8 bases separating them. The CDR3 consists of 13 residues. From germline, CDR1 is SGHVS and CDR2 FQNEAQ. This CDR3 is CASSLVTGYGYTF. The CDR3 DNA reads TGTGCCAGCAGCTTAGTTACAGGGTATGGCTACACCTTC.